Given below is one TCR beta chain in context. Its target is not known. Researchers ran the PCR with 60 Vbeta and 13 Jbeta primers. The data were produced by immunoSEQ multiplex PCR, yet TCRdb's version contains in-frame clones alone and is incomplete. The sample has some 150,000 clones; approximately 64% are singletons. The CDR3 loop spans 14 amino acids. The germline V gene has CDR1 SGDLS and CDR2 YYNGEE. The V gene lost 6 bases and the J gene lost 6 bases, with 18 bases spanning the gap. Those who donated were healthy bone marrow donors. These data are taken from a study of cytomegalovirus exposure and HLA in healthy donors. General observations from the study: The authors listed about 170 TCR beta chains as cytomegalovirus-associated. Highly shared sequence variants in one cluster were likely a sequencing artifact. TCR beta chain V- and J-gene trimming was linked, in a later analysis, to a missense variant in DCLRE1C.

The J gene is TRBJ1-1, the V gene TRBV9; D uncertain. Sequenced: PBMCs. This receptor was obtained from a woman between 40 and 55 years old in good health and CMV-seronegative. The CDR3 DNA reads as TGTGCCAGCACCCCATTATACGACAAGGCTGAAGCTTTCTTT. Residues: CASTPLYDKAEAFF.